This TCR beta chain was recorded in a study of blood T cell repertoires in COVID-19 (dated by TCRdb to the early 2020s). In terms of the full investigation: Samples from collaborators originated in the United States, Italy and Spain and spanned both the acute and convalescent phases of COVID-19. The prospective study material was composed of cDNA or gDNA derived from T cells, B-cell-depleted T cells, or PBMCs. Sample metadata almost always included a de-identified subject ID, COVID-19 status, age in years and sex. The samples were drawn from the first 160 participants of the ongoing ImmuneRACE study and from 1,254 subjects provided by 6 global collaborators. Deeply sampled blood TCRbeta repertoires from subjects exposed to, actively infected with, or recovered from COVID-19 were included in the dataset. The repertoires were released in a freely available public database meant as a resource for research on the immune response to SARS-CoV-2. Where HLA class I and class II types were available, the types were taken from metadata supplied by the sample provider, not from assay-based typing. Beyond this particular receptor, the publication reports: The amount of clinical and demographic metadata varied by source and participant and was provided uncurated.

A word on this clone: Its antigen specificity is not known. No base quality information exists; no much larger clone differs at one position.

TCRbeta CDR3 regions were amplified from genomic DNA using the immunoSEQ Assay, a bias-controlled multiplex PCR. The paper's data handling went like this. Nucleated cell counts per sample were estimated from amplification of reference gene primers within the assay. Sequence reads were collapsed and filtered to measure the absolute abundance of every unique TCRbeta CDR3 rearrangement. For each sample, productive Simpson clonality was calculated by taking the square root of Simpson's diversity index across productive rearrangements. This is the immuneACCESS table as TCRdb keeps it, with only in-frame sequences that have V and J called. A part of the clones is gone; compared with another copy, unresolved V genes explain less than half, and the rest is unexplained. That table furnishes V, J and clone size, whereas the DNA furnished D and trimming. This sample holds 200,000 to 300,000 clones; more than 80% were observed only once. The ten largest clones represent 3.5% to 4.5% of the sample.

The CDR3 runs 14 amino acids, cysteine and phenylalanine included. The read is trimmed to its CDR3 DNA, 42 bases read in frame from base 1. The germline ends are 12 bases apart after V is trimmed by 2 bases and J by 9 bases. Sequences SGHNT (CDR1) and YYREEE (CDR2) are obtained from the germline V gene (reference sequence). The collaborating institutions used their own protocols to collect whole blood in K2EDTA tubes. For TCRbeta analysis, collaborators shipped samples in one of three forms: frozen whole blood, isolated PBMCs, or DNA extracted from either of those sample types. The sequenced sample was peripheral blood. The origin of this receptor is a woman in her forties with acute or convalescent COVID-19. The rearrangement combines TRBV5-4 with TRBJ1-6; the D gene is not confidently resolved. The CDR3 sequence is CASSFAAPGSPLHF. The bases read TGTGCCAGCAGCTTCGCCGCACCGGGTTCACCCCTCCACTTT. Outside the CDR3, residues come from the reference TRBV5-4 and TRBJ1-6 proteins, so the full variable domain is: ETGVTQSPTHLIKTRGQQVTLRCSSQSGHNTVSWYQQALGQGPQFIFQYYREEENGRGNFPPRFSGLQFPNYSSELNVNALELDDSALYLCASSFAAPGSPLHFGNGTRLTVT.